Below, 27 T cell receptor beta chains from the same sample are listed, as sequenced in a study of spatial heterogeneity in lung cancer. Regarding time point: blood at routine non-recurrence follow-up after resection. From the 5' RACE reads, TCRdb called clonotypes with MiXCR, one entry per CDR3 protein. This sample carries tens of thousands of distinct CDR3 sequences, about 12% of them seen once, and the ten largest clones take roughly 32%. Specimen: PBMCs, collected at follow-up. These receptors all stem from a male donor with early-stage non-small cell lung cancer.

This clonotype showed up just a few times. The chain uses TRBV7-9 and TRBJ2-2; D call uncertain. Trimming removed 3 bases from V and 0 bases from J, with 5 bases in between. The CDR3 runs 14 residues. CDR1 is SEHNR and CDR2 is FQNEAQ in the germline V gene (reference sequence). The DNA for the CDR3 is TGTGCCAGCAGCTTTGATACGAACACCGGGGAGCTGTTTTTT. Translated: CASSFDTNTGELFF. Drawing the rest from reference TRBV7-9 and TRBJ2-2, the complete variable domain is DTGVSQNPRHKITKRGQNVTFRCDPISEHNRLYWYRQTLGQGPEFLTYFQNEAQLEKSRLLSDRFSAERPKGSFSTLEIQRTEQGDSAMYLCASSFDTNTGELFFGEGSRLTVL.

This clonotype was counted ten times or more. V gene TRBV2 combines with J gene TRBJ2-3; D perhaps matches TRBD2 (6 bases). Germline loops: CDR1 SNHLY, CDR2 FYNNEI. This CDR3 region has 15 residues. With 2 bases removed from V and 4 bases from J, the gap between germline ends came to 13 bases. For the CDR3, the DNA is TGTGCCAGCAGTGAACTAGCTGGGGGGTCAGATACGCAGTATTTT. Translating gives CASSELAGGSDTQYF.

This clonotype was counted at least ten times. V is TRBV7-2 and J is TRBJ2-4, with no clear D. There are 15 residues in the CDR3. Germline V lookup: CDR1 SGHTA, CDR2 FQGNSA. Between the trimmed V and J ends, which lost 3 bases and 5 bases, there was a span of 14 bases. As DNA, the CDR3 is TGTGCCAGCAGCTTTGATCCCCTTAGAGAAAACATTCAGTACTTC. Encoded protein: CASSFDPLRENIQYF.

The CDR3 here is CASTKDTANTEAFF. In nucleotides, the CDR3 is TGTGCCAGCACTAAGGACACTGCGAACACTGAAGCTTTCTTT. The genes are TRBV12-3 or TRBV12-4 and TRBJ1-1, with a possible D match to TRBD1 (5 bases). Trimming left V 7 bases short and J 1 base short, with 13 bases between. The CDR3 is made up of 14 amino acids.

The sample holds many counts of this clonotype. The chain recombines TRBV28 with TRBJ2-7; 9 bases are a match to TRBD1. J gave up 2 bases and V 4 bases, and 6 bases lay outside the gene matches. Looked up from germline, CDR1 is MDHEN and CDR2 is SYDVKM. CDR3 length: 15 residues. The CDR3 is CASSSTDRGPYEQYF. The DNA for the CDR3 is TGTGCCAGCAGTTCGACGGACAGGGGCCCCTACGAGCAGTACTTC.

This clonotype was seen ten or more times. The J gene is TRBJ2-1, the V gene TRBV6-5, with TRBD2 matching 8 bases. The trim removed 9 bases at V and 7 bases at J, leaving 5 bases unmatched. Germline CDR1 reads MNHEY; CDR2 reads SVGAGI. The CDR3 contains 12 residues. The CDR3 sequence is CASEGLGNEQFF. CDR3 DNA: TGTGCCAGTGAGGGACTAGGTAATGAGCAGTTCTTC.

This clonotype was counted ten times or more. The chain employs TRBV18 and TRBJ2-6; D is undetermined. Germline V gene data show CDR1 as KGHSH and CDR2 as LQKENI. The CDR3 contains 15 residues. Deletions cut 3 bases from V and 0 bases from J, with 6 bases between. In DNA form, the CDR3 reads TGTGCCAGCTCACCTGAGAGCTCTGGGGCCAACGTCCTGACTTTC. Translation: CASSPESSGANVLTF.

In this sample, this clonotype turned up many times. This chain connects TRBV28 to TRBJ1-5; no reliable D call. CDR3 length: 15 residues. V was shortened by 6 bases and J by 0 bases, with 12 bases between the two germline ends. In germline, CDR1 is MDHEN, CDR2 SYDVKM. CDR3 sequence reads: CASSLGGYSNQPQHF. The CDR3 coding sequence is TGTGCCAGCAGCCTGGGCGGCTATAGCAATCAGCCCCAGCATTTT.

This clonotype was seen many times. This chain's CDR3 is CASSPPNLSVATEAFF. In DNA form, the CDR3 reads TGTGCCAGCTCACCTCCGAACCTTAGTGTGGCCACTGAAGCTTTCTTT. This chain connects TRBV18 to TRBJ1-1; D is ambiguous. Deletions cut 3 bases from V and 4 bases from J, with 18 bases between. CDR3 length equals 16 residues. Germline V CDR1 and CDR2: KGHSH, LQKENI.

This clonotype has only a few counts. V usage is TRBV10-3 and J usage is TRBJ2-3; the D is unclear. Trimming shortened V by 3 bases and J by 0 bases, and 13 bases separated the two germline ends. There are 16 residues in the CDR3. The germline V gene encodes CDR1 ENHRY and CDR2 SYGVKD. As DNA, the CDR3 is TGTGCCATCAGTGATTCGGACCTCCTTAGCACAGATACGCAGTATTTT. Translation: CAISDSDLLSTDTQYF.

This clonotype was recorded at least ten times. Here the CDR3 reads CASSRLAGAEEQFF. Written as DNA, the CDR3 is TGTGCCAGTAGTAGACTAGCGGGTGCTGAAGAGCAGTTCTTC. The chain has TRBV19 and TRBJ2-1, with 10 bases lining up with TRBD2. The ends lost 4 bases at V and 10 bases at J; junction bases unmatched: 7. The CDR3 loop spans 14 amino acids. Germline V gene data show CDR1 as LNHDA and CDR2 as SQIVND (reference sequence). Supplemented by reference TRBV19 and TRBJ2-1, the full variable domain reads DGGITQSPKYLFRKEGQNVTLSCEQNLNHDAMYWYRQDPGQGLRLIYYSQIVNDFQKGDIAEGYSVSREKKESFPLTVTSAQKNPTAFYLCASSRLAGAEEQFFGPGTRLTVL.

The sample holds a few counts of this clonotype. The rearrangement joins TRBV18 to TRBJ2-7, with D perhaps TRBD1 (6 bases). CDR1 is KGHSH, CDR2 LQKENI, per germline. With 2 bases removed from V and 3 bases from J, the gap between germline ends came to 11 bases. This CDR3 has 14 residues. The CDR3 nucleotides are TGTGCCAGCTCACCAGGACAGAGGAACTACGAGCAGTACTTC. Its translation is CASSPGQRNYEQYF.

This clonotype was detected ten times or more. This CDR3 is CASGSGQAPYEQYF. CDR3 in DNA: TGTGCTAGTGGTTCCGGACAGGCCCCTTACGAGCAGTACTTC. The rearrangement links TRBV12-5 to TRBJ2-7; 7 bases align to TRBD1. The CDR3 runs to 14 residues. In germline, CDR1 is LGHNT, CDR2 FRNRAP. With V trimmed by 4 bases and J by 4 bases, 7 bases remained unmatched.

The rearrangement joins TRBV30 to TRBJ2-7; D may be TRBD2 (5 bases). V lost 4 bases, J lost 7 bases, and 14 bases lay in between. CDR3 length: 12 residues. Per the germline V gene, CDR1 is GTSNPN and CDR2 is SVGIG (reference sequence). The CDR3 bases are TGTGCCTGGACACTCTTCTCGGGGGAGCAGTACTTC. Protein: CAWTLFSGEQYF.

In its sample, this clonotype was seen a few times. V usage is TRBV4-1 and J usage is TRBJ2-1; tentatively, D is TRBD1 (5 bases). CDR3 length equals 12 residues. V shed 1 base and J shed 13 bases, with 11 bases lying between them. Germline-derived CDR1 and CDR2 are MGHRA and YSYEKL. The CDR3 loop is CASSQAREVQFF. The CDR3 bases are TGCGCCAGCAGCCAAGCCAGGGAAGTCCAGTTCTTC.

This chain uses TRBV12-3 or TRBV12-4 with TRBJ2-5; 8 bases are a match to TRBD1. The CDR3 is 15 amino acids. J lost 0 bases, V lost 3 bases, and 3 bases had no gene match. As DNA, the CDR3 is TGTGCCAGCAGTTTCGACAGGGGATACCAAGAGACCCAGTACTTC. This gives the protein CASSFDRGYQETQYF.

There are many counts of this clonotype. This chain uses TRBV12-3 or TRBV12-4 with TRBJ1-4, with D possibly being TRBD1 (6 bases). The length of the CDR3 is 14 residues. Trimming left V 10 bases short and J 8 bases short, with 20 bases between. DNA for the CDR3: TGTGCCACGAACCCCGGGGGCTTTGGAGAAAAACTGTTTTTT. Its protein is CATNPGGFGEKLFF.

This clonotype was seen a few times. The chain employs TRBV7-9 and TRBJ2-5; 7 bases align to TRBD2. This CDR3 spans 16 amino acids. CDR1 and CDR2 (germline): SEHNR, FQNEAQ (reference sequence). J gave up 1 base and V 5 bases, and 10 bases lay outside the gene matches. As DNA, the CDR3 is TGTGCCAGCAGCCTAAGGAGCGGGGTTCGCCAAGAGACCCAGTACTTC. It codes for CASSLRSGVRQETQYF.

This clonotype has ten or more counts. V usage is TRBV6-2 or TRBV6-3 and J usage is TRBJ2-7; 8 bases are a match to TRBD1. The germline CDR1 and CDR2 sequences are MNHEY and SVGEGT. The ends lost 0 bases at V and 3 bases at J; junction bases unmatched: 7. CDR3 length: 16 residues. CDR3 nucleotide sequence: TGTGCCAGCAGTTACTCGATAACAGGGGGAGTCTACGAGCAGTACTTC. This encodes CASSYSITGGVYEQYF.

This clonotype showed up many times. V gene TRBV10-3 combines with J gene TRBJ1-4; D perhaps matches TRBD1 (6 bases). The CDR3 is 15 residues long. The V and J ends lost 3 bases and 6 bases respectively, with 14 bases between them. The V gene's germline CDR1 is ENHRY and CDR2 SYGVKD. The DNA of the CDR3 is TGTGCCATCAGTGATCAACAGGGAGTGGATGAAAAACTGTTTTTT. It yields the protein CAISDQQGVDEKLFF.

This clonotype showed up many times. The chain has TRBV12-3 or TRBV12-4 and TRBJ2-7, with TRBD2 matching over 10 bases. V shed 4 bases, J shed 4 bases, and the junction held 4 bases outside the gene matches. The CDR3 runs to 14 residues. CDR3 amino acids: CASSWSSGRYEQYF. CDR3 nucleotide sequence: TGTGCCAGCAGTTGGTCTAGCGGGAGATACGAGCAGTACTTC.

This clonotype was seen at least ten times. The gene calls are TRBV12-3 or TRBV12-4 and TRBJ2-3; D remains unclear. Trimming stripped 6 bases from V and 4 bases from J, with 8 bases between. CDR3 length: 12 residues. The CDR3 nucleotides are TGTGCCAGCAGCCCAGTCTCAGATACGCAGTATTTT. It yields the protein CASSPVSDTQYF.

The V call is TRBV2, the J call TRBJ1-1; 7 nucleotides align to TRBD1. Trimming cost V 8 bases and J 0 bases; bases outside gene matches: 6. CDR1 is SNHLY, CDR2 FYNNEI, per germline. This CDR3 has 14 residues. The CDR3 sequence: CASSTGQLNTEAFF. In nucleotides, the CDR3 is TGTGCCAGCTCGACGGGACAGCTGAACACTGAAGCTTTCTTT.

This clonotype was seen repeatedly, ten times or more. The chain is built from TRBV5-1 and TRBJ2-7, with 7 bases identical to TRBD1. Germline V gene lookup returns CDR1 SGHRS and CDR2 YFSETQ. Trimming at V came to 4 bases and at J to 2 bases, leaving 6 bases not matched to a gene. This CDR3 spans 14 amino acids. The CDR3 DNA is TGCGCCAGCAGCGCTAGGGACAGCGCCTACGAGCAGTACTTC. This codes for CASSARDSAYEQYF. Full variable domain (rest looked up from reference TRBV5-1 and TRBJ2-7): KAGVTQTPRYLIKTRGQQVTLSCSPISGHRSVSWYQQTPGQGLQFLFEYFSETQRNKGNFPGRFSGRQFSNSRSEMNVSTLELGDSALYLCASSARDSAYEQYFGPGTRLTVT.

In this sample, this clonotype turned up many times. The chain is built from TRBV5-4 and TRBJ2-1; tentatively, D is TRBD1 or TRBD2 (5 bases each). Germline V gene lookup returns CDR1 SGHNT and CDR2 YYREEE (reference sequence). The CDR3 is 15 amino acids. Between the trimmed V and J ends, which lost 4 bases and 6 bases, there was a span of 17 bases. The CDR3 here is CASSGGGLSVNEQFF. The CDR3 DNA reads as TGTGCCAGCAGCGGGGGTGGGTTGAGCGTCAATGAGCAGTTCTTC.

This clonotype was detected many times. The V gene is TRBV10-3, the J gene TRBJ2-3, with 8 bases that match TRBD2. This CDR3 has 15 amino acids. The germline gives CDR1 ENHRY, CDR2 SYGVKD. With 6 bases clipped from V and 2 bases from J, the junction kept 7 bases outside the gene matches. For the CDR3, the DNA is TGTGCCATCAGGGCCCCTAGCGGGTCCACAGATACGCAGTATTTT. It specifies CAIRAPSGSTDTQYF.

The chain has TRBV12-3 or TRBV12-4 and TRBJ1-3, with D unresolved. The CDR3 length is 14 residues. The V end was cut by 0 bases, the J end by 4 bases, with 7 bases between. The CDR3 reads CASSLALHGNTIYF. Written as DNA, the CDR3 is TGTGCCAGCAGTTTAGCCCTACACGGAAACACCATATATTTT.